The 22 T cell receptor beta chains given below trace back to one sample, sequenced in a study of identical twins. TCRdb fed the 5' RACE reads into MiXCR, producing one record per CDR3 protein. The profile shows approximately 670,000 distinct CDR3 sequences, around 6% of them singletons. The source material was naive T cells sorted from blood. The receptors stem from a man aged 18 to 30 in good health.

This clonotype was seen many times. The chain carries TRBV5-1 and TRBJ2-3, with 10 bases matching TRBD2. In germline, CDR1 is SGHRS, CDR2 YFSETQ. V trimming: 4 bases; J trimming: 4 bases; junction bases outside the gene matches: 12. CDR3 size: 17 residues. CDR3 protein: CASSTLGGLATPDTQYF. The DNA for the CDR3 is TGCGCCAGCAGCACCCTAGGGGGACTAGCGACTCCAGATACGCAGTATTTT.

Many counts were recorded for this clonotype. This chain links TRBV4-2 with TRBJ1-2, with D perhaps TRBD1 (5 bases). Looked up from germline, CDR1 is LGHNA and CDR2 is YNFKEQ. The CDR3 spans 14 residues. V was cut by 3 bases and J by 2 bases, with 10 bases left in between. CDR3 in DNA: TGTGCCAGCAGCCAGCCGGGGGAGAACTATGGCTACACCTTC. This encodes CASSQPGENYGYTF.

CDR3 in amino acids: CATSRDWYGYTF. The CDR3 DNA reads TGTGCCACCAGCAGAGACTGGTATGGCTACACCTTC. The chain links TRBV15 to TRBJ1-2; D remains ambiguous. This CDR3 has 12 residues. The V end lost 0 bases, the J end lost 5 bases, and 4 bases lay between the germline ends. CDR1 and CDR2 (germline): LNHNV, YYDKDF (reference sequence).

At least ten counts were recorded for this clonotype. The genes are TRBV28 and TRBJ2-1, with 10 bases matching TRBD2. CDR1 and CDR2 from the germline V gene are MDHEN and SYDVKM. This CDR3 contains 14 residues. Trimming took 10 bases from V and 3 from J; bases not matched to a gene: 6. The CDR3 nucleotides read TGTGCCACCCAAACTAGCGGGAACTACAATGAGCAGTTCTTC. This translates into CATQTSGNYNEQFF.

V gene TRBV12-3 or TRBV12-4 combines with J gene TRBJ2-7, with D perhaps assigned TRBD1 or TRBD2 (5 bases each). The CDR3 runs to 15 residues. V shed 8 bases and J shed 0 bases, with 17 bases lying between them. CDR3 coding DNA: TGTGCCAGCGGACTCGGGACCGCGAGCTCCTACGAGCAGTACGTC. Its protein is CASGLGTASSYEQYV.

At least ten counts were recorded for this clonotype. The chain is built from TRBV7-2 and TRBJ1-6, with D unresolved. V lost 3 bases to trimming and J lost 7 bases, with 10 bases between them. CDR1 is SGHTA and CDR2 is FQGNSA in the germline V gene. CDR3 length equals 14 residues. CDR3 loop: CASSFGEINSPLHF. The CDR3 bases are TGTGCCAGCAGCTTTGGAGAGATCAATTCACCCCTCCACTTT. The variable domain in full, completed from reference TRBV7-2 and TRBJ1-6, reads GAGVSQSPSNKVTEKGKDVELRCDPISGHTALYWYRQSLGQGLEFLIYFQGNSAPDKSGLPSDRFSAERTGGSVSTLTIQRTQQEDSAVYLCASSFGEINSPLHFGNGTRLTVT.

This clonotype was observed many times. The chain joins TRBV14 to TRBJ2-5; no clear D gene. This CDR3 contains 15 residues. Deletions cut 2 bases from V and 2 bases from J, with 12 bases between. Germline V gene lookup returns CDR1 SGHDN and CDR2 FVKESK. The CDR3 nucleotides read TGTGCCAGCAGCCAAAGACCGAACCAACAAGAGACCCAGTACTTC. This encodes CASSQRPNQQETQYF.

The chain couples TRBV12-3 or TRBV12-4 to TRBJ1-2, with a possible D match to TRBD1 (5 bases). The ends were cut back, 4 bases at V and 7 bases at J, with 10 bases in the middle. The CDR3 runs 12 residues. CDR3 coding DNA: TGTGCCAGCAGTTCTCCGACAGCTGGCTACACCTTC. Its translation is CASSSPTAGYTF.

There are many counts of this clonotype. The CDR3 DNA follows: TGCAGCGTTGTACCGGGACAGAGATACACCGGGGAGCTGTTTTTT. It translates to CSVVPGQRYTGELFF. The chain combines TRBV29-1 with TRBJ2-2, with 7 bases fitting TRBD1. Germline lookup yields CDR1 SQVTM and CDR2 ANQGSEA. The V gene end was trimmed by 4 bases and the J gene end by 3 bases; junction bases not matched to a gene: 8. The CDR3 covers 15 residues.

This clonotype was counted a few times. This CDR3 is CATSRGLAGGGANTGELFF. The CDR3 bases are TGTGCCACCTCAAGGGGACTAGCGGGCGGCGGCGCGAACACCGGGGAGCTGTTTTTT. The chain is built from TRBV15 and TRBJ2-2; TRBD2 matches at 12 bases. CDR1 and CDR2 (germline): LNHNV, YYDKDF (reference sequence). The CDR3 has 19 residues. The V segment lost 8 bases and the J segment 0 bases; nucleotides outside the gene matches: 13.

This clonotype was seen ten or more times. The chain has TRBV9 and TRBJ2-2; D gene unclear. V lost 1 base and J 0 bases, leaving 13 bases between the germline ends. The CDR3 length is 17 residues. The V gene's germline CDR1 is SGDLS and CDR2 YYNGEE. The CDR3 protein is CASSVSKRSTNTGELFF. CDR3 in DNA: TGTGCCAGCAGCGTATCAAAGCGAAGTACGAACACCGGGGAGCTGTTTTTT.

In its sample, this clonotype was seen many times. J is TRBJ2-1 and V is TRBV29-1; D gene uncertain. The CDR3 runs 12 residues. Germline V gene lookup returns CDR1 SQVTM and CDR2 ANQGSEA. V lost 7 bases and J 0 bases, leaving 7 bases between the germline ends. In DNA form, the CDR3 reads TGCAGCGCCTGTGGCTCCTACAATGAGCAGTTCTTC. Its protein is CSACGSYNEQFF.

The genes are TRBV6-5 and TRBJ2-1; D is perhaps TRBD1 or TRBD2 (5 bases each). V was trimmed by 8 bases and J by 4 bases, leaving 24 bases between them. CDR3 length: 17 residues. Per germline, CDR1 MNHEY and CDR2 SVGAGI. The DNA for the CDR3 is TGTGCCAGCGGTTCCAATGGGGACGGGATGCCTTACAATGAGCAGTTCTTC. Its protein is CASGSNGDGMPYNEQFF.

The rearrangement links TRBV27 to TRBJ1-1; D is perhaps TRBD1 (5 bases). Trimming removed 0 bases at V and 3 bases at J, with 14 bases between. CDR1 is MNHEY, CDR2 SMNVEV, per germline (reference sequence). This CDR3 comprises 16 residues. CDR3 DNA: TGTGCCAGCAGTTTATCGGCGGGACCAGGGTACACTGAAGCTTTCTTT. Its protein is CASSLSAGPGYTEAFF.

This clonotype appeared a few times. J is TRBJ2-2 and V is TRBV6-5; 7 bases are a match to TRBD1. Germline lookup yields CDR1 MNHEY and CDR2 SVGAGI. The V gene end was trimmed by 0 bases and the J gene end by 2 bases; junction bases not matched to a gene: 6. This CDR3 has 17 residues. Here the CDR3 reads CASSYSIDRVNTGELFF. In DNA form, the CDR3 reads TGTGCCAGCAGTTACTCAATCGACAGGGTAAACACCGGGGAGCTGTTTTTT.

The gene calls are TRBV19 and TRBJ2-7; D possibly uses TRBD1 or TRBD2 (6 bases each). V was clipped by 3 bases and J by 2 bases, with 14 bases between them. Germline V gene data show CDR1 as LNHDA and CDR2 as SQIVND (reference sequence). The CDR3 length is 15 residues. The CDR3 is CASSISSGAAYEQYV. CDR3 bases: TGTGCCAGTAGTATCAGTTCGGGGGCGGCCTACGAGCAGTACGTC.

The chain is built from TRBV19 and TRBJ2-7, with 9 bases that match TRBD1. The CDR3 spans 14 residues. With 5 bases clipped from V and 5 bases from J, the junction kept 7 bases outside the gene matches. Germline V lookup: CDR1 LNHDA, CDR2 SQIVND (reference sequence). Written as DNA, the CDR3 is TGTGCCAGTAGTCCGGGACAGGGATCCCACGAGCAGTACGTC. It is translated as CASSPGQGSHEQYV.

CDR3 coding DNA: TGCAGCGCCATGACAGGACCATACGAGCAGTACTTC. Its translation is CSAMTGPYEQYF. This chain connects TRBV29-1 to TRBJ2-7; the D gene is possibly TRBD1 (6 bases). Germline V gene data show CDR1 as SQVTM and CDR2 as ANQGSEA. With 7 bases removed from V and 4 bases from J, the gap between germline ends came to 14 bases. CDR3 length: 12 residues.

This clonotype was seen only a few times. This chain links TRBV10-3 with TRBJ2-7; TRBD1 might be the D (5 bases). Germline lookup yields CDR1 ENHRY and CDR2 SYGVKD. The CDR3 extends over 14 amino acids. Between the trimmed V and J ends, which lost 3 bases and 2 bases, there was a span of 11 bases. CDR3 protein: CAISERTLTYEQYF. The CDR3, as DNA: TGTGCCATCAGTGAACGGACACTAACCTACGAGCAGTACTTC.

This clonotype was found a few times. The V call is TRBV12-3 or TRBV12-4, the J call TRBJ2-2; D remains ambiguous. This CDR3 contains 15 residues. Deletions cut 6 bases from V and 4 bases from J, with 15 bases between. The CDR3 region has the DNA TGTGCCAGCAGCTTATTTAGGGCGGCCACCGGGGAGCTGTTTTTT. It yields the protein CASSLFRAATGELFF.

This sequence joins TRBV12-3 or TRBV12-4 and TRBJ1-5; D uncertain. The CDR3 consists of 12 residues. The V end was cut by 10 bases, the J end by 7 bases, with 14 bases between. The CDR3 nucleotides are TGTGCCAACCTAAGGGTAGGCCAGCCCCAGCATTTT. Its protein is CANLRVGQPQHF.

This clonotype was detected a few times. The chain employs TRBV14 and TRBJ2-3; 7 bases line up with TRBD2. The CDR3 has 16 residues. The germline V gene encodes CDR1 SGHDN and CDR2 FVKESK. J was trimmed by 1 base and V by 4 bases; bases with no gene match: 8. The chain's CDR3 is CASSPRRGLRTDTQYF. The CDR3 region has the DNA TGTGCCAGCAGCCCCCGACGGGGACTACGCACAGATACGCAGTATTTT. Using reference TRBV14 and TRBJ2-3 for the parts outside the CDR3, the full variable domain is EAGVTQFPSHSVIEKGQTVTLRCDPISGHDNLYWYRRVMGKEIKFLLHFVKESKQDESGMPNNRFLAERTGGTYSTLKVQPAELEDSGVYFCASSPRRGLRTDTQYFGPGTRLTVL.